This T cell receptor beta chain was recorded in a study of T cell changes during pregnancy in multiple sclerosis. Trimming cost V 0 bases and J 5 bases, with 11 bases left between them. The CDR3 is 14 residues long. The germline CDR1 and CDR2 sequences are SGDLS and YYNGEE. Assay used: immunoSEQ multiplex PCR; TCRdb lists only in-frame clones, some missing. The repertoire holds about 38,000 clones, with about 91% as singletons. This clone was observed a handful of times. The sequence came from a female donor with multiple sclerosis, enrolled in a pregnancy study. The chain couples TRBV9 to TRBJ1-1; D possibly corresponds to TRBD1 (5 bases). The sequences come from CD8+ T cells from peripheral blood mononuclear cells, collected after pregnancy. The CDR3 DNA follows: TGTGCCAGCAGCGTAGGCGGGGCGTGGACTGAAGCTTTCTTT. Translating it yields CASSVGGAWTEAFF.